One and the same sample provided the 24 T cell receptor beta chains below, sequenced in a study of T cell responses to AZD1222 COVID-19 vaccine. TCRdb's table, derived via immunoSEQ multiplex PCR, lists solely in-frame clones and lacks some. The table shows tens of thousands of clones, with roughly 90% occurring only once. The material was peripheral blood, obtained 28 days after the second AZD1222 dose. These TCRs come from an adult who received the AZD1222 COVID-19 vaccine.

The chain links TRBV18 to TRBJ1-2; possible D gene TRBD1, 5 bases. Trimming removed 4 bases at V and 6 bases at J, with 15 bases between. CDR3 size: 14 residues. Germline V gene data show CDR1 as KGHSH and CDR2 as LQKENI. This chain's CDR3 is CASSRTRGENGYTF. CDR3 sequence (DNA): TGTGCCAGCTCACGTACACGGGGGGAGAATGGCTACACCTTC.

The chain couples TRBV7-2 to TRBJ2-7, with TRBD2 identical over 7 bases. V lost 5 bases to trimming and J lost 8 bases; unmatched junction nucleotides: 18. Germline lookup yields CDR1 SGHTA and CDR2 FQGNSA. This CDR3 has 16 amino acids. The CDR3 reads CASSIRSGVVGGKQYF. DNA of the CDR3: TGTGCCAGCAGCATCAGAAGCGGGGTAGTGGGAGGGAAGCAGTACTTC.

The chain has TRBV27 and TRBJ1-1; D gene unclear. The germline V gene has CDR1 MNHEY and CDR2 SMNVEV (reference sequence). V dropped 6 bases and J dropped 0 bases, with 11 bases sitting between them. This CDR3 has 14 residues. CDR3 loop: CASRGILMNTEAFF. CDR3 DNA: TGTGCCAGCAGGGGGATACTCATGAACACTGAAGCTTTCTTT.

The V gene is TRBV6-5, the J gene TRBJ1-1; D unclear. CDR1 is MNHEY, CDR2 SVGAGI, per germline. V dropped 2 bases and J dropped 0 bases, with 10 bases sitting between them. This CDR3 contains 15 residues. The CDR3 DNA is TGTGCCAGCAGTTACCGATACACAGTGAACACTGAAGCTTTCTTT. Protein product: CASSYRYTVNTEAFF.

The chain carries TRBV6-6 and TRBJ1-2, with D possibly matching TRBD1 (6 bases). Germline-derived CDR1 and CDR2 are MNHNY and SVGAGI (reference sequence). The CDR3 totals 15 residues. V gave up 6 bases and J gave up 3 bases, with 17 bases separating them. CDR3 in DNA: TGTGCCAGCAGGCCCACAGGGCACGAATACTATGGCTACACCTTC. It encodes CASRPTGHEYYGYTF.

The chain links TRBV10-3 to TRBJ2-1; 11 bases line up with TRBD2. The CDR3 runs to 15 residues. From germline, CDR1 is ENHRY and CDR2 SYGVKD. J was trimmed by 3 bases and V by 5 bases; bases with no gene match: 3. CDR3 loop: CAISSGTSGYNEQFF. CDR3 DNA: TGTGCCATCAGTTCCGGGACTAGCGGCTACAATGAGCAGTTCTTC.

V usage is TRBV5-1 and J usage is TRBJ1-1; 9 nucleotides align to TRBD1. The germline V gene encodes CDR1 SGHRS and CDR2 YFSETQ. V shed 4 bases and J 4 bases; nucleotides not matched to a gene: 8. This CDR3 contains 15 residues. CDR3 loop: CASSLRTGDSTEAFF. The CDR3 nucleotides read TGCGCCAGCAGCCTCCGGACAGGGGATTCCACTGAAGCTTTCTTT.

The chain combines TRBV5-4 with TRBJ2-3; D unclear. In germline, CDR1 is SGHNT, CDR2 YYREEE (reference sequence). Trimming left V 3 bases short and J 3 bases short, with 8 bases between. The CDR3 length is 13 residues. The CDR3 loop is CASSSAGTDTQYF. DNA of the CDR3: TGTGCCAGCAGCTCGGCCGGGACAGATACGCAGTATTTT.

This chain uses TRBV19 with TRBJ1-1; 10 bases map to TRBD1. Trimming cost V 4 bases and J 5 bases; bases outside gene matches: 4. Germline CDR1 LNHDA, CDR2 SQIVND (reference sequence). The CDR3 spans 14 residues. The CDR3 is CASSKGQGTTEAFF. For the CDR3, the DNA is TGTGCCAGTAGTAAGGGACAGGGGACGACTGAAGCTTTCTTT.

Only one count was recorded for this clone. This chain joins TRBV20-1 and TRBJ1-3; 7 nucleotides agree with TRBD1. The CDR3 contains 17 residues. Losses at the gene ends were 3 bases for V and 4 bases for J; bases not matched to a gene: 15. Germline V CDR1 and CDR2: DFQATT, SNEGSKA (reference sequence). The DNA of the CDR3 is TGCAGTGCTAGTAAGTGGGACAGCGTAACCTCCGGAAACACCATATATTTT. Its protein product is CSASKWDSVTSGNTIYF.

The chain links TRBV6-5 to TRBJ1-2; unclear D gene. Per the germline V gene, CDR1 is MNHEY and CDR2 is SVGAGI. The V end was cut by 7 bases, the J end by 6 bases, with 12 bases between. The CDR3 covers 12 residues. The CDR3 DNA reads TGTGCCAGCATTTGGTCCGGGGATGGCTACACCTTC. Amino acid sequence: CASIWSGDGYTF.

The chain is built from TRBV19 and TRBJ1-5; 9 bases agree with TRBD1. The germline gives CDR1 LNHDA, CDR2 SQIVND (reference sequence). The CDR3 consists of 15 residues. Losses at the gene ends were 5 bases for V and 4 bases for J; bases not matched to a gene: 6. CDR3 bases: TGTGCCAGTAGTCTTACAGGGGGCAATAATCAGCCCCAGCATTTT. Its translation: CASSLTGGNNQPQHF.

The rearrangement joins TRBV11-3 to TRBJ1-2; 7 bases are shared with TRBD1. The V segment lost 1 base and the J segment 6 bases; nucleotides outside the gene matches: 8. The CDR3 loop spans 15 amino acids. Germline V gene lookup returns CDR1 SGHNT and CDR2 YENEEA. The CDR3 DNA reads TGTGCCAGCAGCTTAGCCCGGACAGGCGTTAATGGCTACACCTTC. It translates to CASSLARTGVNGYTF.

The chain has TRBV7-9 and TRBJ1-2; D unresolved. The CDR3 has 13 residues. Looked up from germline, CDR1 is SEHNR and CDR2 is FQNEAQ (reference sequence). The germline V and J ends were trimmed by 5 bases and 2 bases, with 9 bases remaining between them. The CDR3 region has the DNA TGTGCCAGCAGCCCCGACGGAAACTATGGCTACACCTTC. It translates to CASSPDGNYGYTF.

The J gene is TRBJ1-1, the V gene TRBV6-1; D remains unclear. In germline, CDR1 is MNHNS, CDR2 SASEGT. CDR3 length: 14 amino acids. V was cut by 0 bases and J by 5 bases, with 10 bases left in between. CDR3 sequence: CASSEAFLGTEAFF. The CDR3 DNA follows: TGTGCCAGCAGTGAAGCCTTCTTAGGGACTGAAGCTTTCTTT.

The chain couples TRBV11-3 to TRBJ2-7, with a possible D match to TRBD1 (6 bases). Trimming removed 0 bases from V and 5 bases from J, with 8 bases in between. CDR1 and CDR2 from the germline V gene are SGHNT and YENEEA. The CDR3 totals 13 residues. CDR3 sequence: CASSLENRDEQYF. The CDR3 DNA reads TGTGCCAGCAGCTTAGAAAACAGGGACGAGCAGTACTTC.

In its sample, this clone was seen a few times. V and J are TRBV18 and TRBJ1-5; 8 bases fit TRBD1. CDR1 and CDR2 from the germline V gene are KGHSH and LQKENI. The CDR3 covers 14 residues. After removal of 3 bases from V and 5 bases from J, the junction contained 3 bases not matched to a gene. The chain's CDR3 is CASSPGQGYQPQHF. CDR3 DNA: TGTGCCAGCTCACCCGGACAGGGTTATCAGCCCCAGCATTTT.

A few counts support this clone. This chain connects TRBV20-1 to TRBJ1-4, with no clear D. Germline V gene data show CDR1 as DFQATT and CDR2 as SNEGSKA (reference sequence). Trimming shortened V by 3 bases and J by 0 bases, and 5 bases separated the two germline ends. CDR3 length: 13 amino acids. The DNA of the CDR3 is TGCAGTGCTAGTAAGCCAACTAATGAAAAACTGTTTTTT. Residues: CSASKPTNEKLFF.

CDR3 in amino acids: CASKGAGGSVVLRAQHF. CDR3 nucleotide sequence: TGTGCCAGCAAAGGGGCCGGCGGCAGTGTGGTGTTGAGGGCCCAGCATTTT. The chain recombines TRBV25-1 with TRBJ1-5; D perhaps matches TRBD1 (5 bases). V was clipped by 7 bases and J by 11 bases, with 30 bases between them. Germline loops: CDR1 MGHDK, CDR2 SYGVNS. The CDR3 length is 17 residues. Using reference TRBV25-1 and TRBJ1-5 for the parts outside the CDR3, the full variable domain is EADIYQTPRYLVIGTGKKITLECSQTMGHDKMYWYQQDPGMELHLIHYSYGVNSTEKGDLSSESTVSRIRTEHFPLTLESARPSHTSQYLCASKGAGGSVVLRAQHFGDGTRLSIL.

V usage is TRBV6-1 and J usage is TRBJ2-7; TRBD1 matches 9 bases. Germline-derived CDR1 and CDR2 are MNHNS and SASEGT. V gave up 3 bases and J gave up 3 bases; unmatched junction bases: 6. The CDR3 sequence is 15 residues long. Here the CDR3 reads CASSDGLDRGYEQYF. DNA for the CDR3: TGTGCCAGCAGTGACGGTCTGGACAGGGGCTACGAGCAGTACTTC.

V and J are TRBV5-1 and TRBJ1-1; TRBD1 is a possible D gene (5 bases). Germline V gene lookup returns CDR1 SGHRS and CDR2 YFSETQ. The CDR3 length is 15 residues. Between the trimmed V and J ends, which lost 3 bases and 1 base, there was a span of 13 bases. The CDR3 reads CASSSYLGANTEAFF. The CDR3 DNA sequence: TGCGCCAGCAGCTCTTATCTAGGGGCGAACACTGAAGCTTTCTTT.

The chain is built from TRBV3-1 (or the pseudogene TRBV3-2) and TRBJ2-3, with 8 bases lining up with TRBD1. This CDR3 contains 16 residues. The J segment lost 0 bases and the V segment lost 4 bases, leaving 6 bases of the junction unmatched. Looked up from germline, CDR1 is LGHDT and CDR2 is YNNKEL (reference sequence). The CDR3 loop reads CASSRQGAPSTDTQYF. The CDR3 DNA reads as TGTGCCAGCAGCCGGCAGGGGGCTCCTAGCACAGATACGCAGTATTTT.

The rearrangement uses TRBV5-1 and TRBJ1-2; the match to TRBD1 covers 7 bases. V was clipped by 4 bases and J by 4 bases; unmatched bases: 7. Looked up from germline, CDR1 is SGHRS and CDR2 is YFSETQ. The CDR3 is 14 amino acids. CDR3 in amino acids: CASSALGDSYGYTF. In DNA form, the CDR3 reads TGCGCCAGCAGCGCCCTAGGGGACAGCTATGGCTACACCTTC.

The chain employs TRBV7-8 and TRBJ2-7; D not resolved. CDR3 length equals 13 residues. V lost 1 base and J 3 bases, leaving 7 bases between the germline ends. Germline V CDR1 and CDR2: SGHVS, FQNEAQ. The CDR3 DNA follows: TGTGCCAGCAGCTTAGTTCAGAGCTACGAGCAGTACTTC. It specifies CASSLVQSYEQYF.